One and the same sample provided the 3 T cell receptor beta chains below, sequenced in a study of shared clonotypes between healthy human individuals. Method: immunoSEQ multiplex PCR; TCRdb's copy keeps in-frame clones and lacks some. The sample records 2.3 million or so clones, roughly 93% being singletons. The sample comprised naive CD4+ T cells from PBMCs. The subset was: CD45RA+ positively selected. The receptors come from a man aged 18 to 35 in good health. Some clones in this sample may be carry-over from other donors' samples.

The chain combines TRBV28 with TRBJ2-1; TRBD2 matches at 14 bases. Germline lookup yields CDR1 MDHEN and CDR2 SYDVKM. V shed 6 bases, J shed 3 bases, and the junction held 10 bases outside the gene matches. The CDR3 is 18 residues long. This CDR3 reads CASSRKTSGRAIYNEQFF. In nucleotides, the CDR3 is TGTGCCAGCAGCCGAAAGACTAGCGGGAGGGCCATCTACAATGAGCAGTTCTTC.

The V and J genes are TRBV2 and TRBJ2-7; 9 bases align to TRBD1. From germline, CDR1 is SNHLY and CDR2 FYNNEI. V dropped 7 bases and J dropped 6; count of bases not matched to a gene: 7. This CDR3 spans 13 amino acids. The CDR3 sequence: CASTGQGQIEQYF. The CDR3 DNA follows: TGTGCCAGCACGGGACAGGGACAAATCGAGCAGTACTTC.

The chain employs TRBV7-3 and TRBJ2-3; 14 positions agree with TRBD2. The germline gives CDR1 SGHTA, CDR2 FQGTGA. The J segment lost 2 bases and the V segment lost 4 bases, leaving 2 bases of the junction unmatched. CDR3 size: 16 residues. Here the CDR3 reads CASSSTSGRVTDTQYF. CDR3 DNA sequence: TGTGCCAGCAGCTCGACTAGCGGGAGGGTCACAGATACGCAGTATTTT.